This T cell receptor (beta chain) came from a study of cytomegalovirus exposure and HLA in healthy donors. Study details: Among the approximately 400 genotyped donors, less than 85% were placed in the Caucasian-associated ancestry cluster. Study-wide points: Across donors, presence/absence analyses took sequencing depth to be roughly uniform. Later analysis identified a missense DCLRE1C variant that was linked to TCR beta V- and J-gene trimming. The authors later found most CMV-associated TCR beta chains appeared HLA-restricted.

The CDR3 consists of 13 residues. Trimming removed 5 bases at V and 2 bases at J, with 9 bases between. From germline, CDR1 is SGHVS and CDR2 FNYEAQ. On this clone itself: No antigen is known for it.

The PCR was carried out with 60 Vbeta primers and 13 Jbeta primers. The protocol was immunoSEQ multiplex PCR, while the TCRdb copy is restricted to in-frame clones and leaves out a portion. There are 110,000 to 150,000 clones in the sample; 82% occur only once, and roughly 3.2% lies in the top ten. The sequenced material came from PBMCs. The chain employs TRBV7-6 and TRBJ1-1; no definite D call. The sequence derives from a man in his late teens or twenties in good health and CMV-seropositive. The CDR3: CASSGQLNTEAFF. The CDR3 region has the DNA TGTGCCAGCAGCGGGCAGTTAAACACTGAAGCTTTCTTT.